This record concerns one TCR beta chain sequence. These data originate in a study of blood T cell repertoires in COVID-19. Looking at the study overall: The United States, Italy and Spain provided the acute and convalescent COVID-19 samples. Sources were T cells, B-cell-depleted T cells, or PBMCs; the material itself was cDNA or gDNA.

The CDR3 spans 11 residues. With V trimmed by 7 bases and J by 5 bases, 3 bases remained unmatched. The germline V gene encodes CDR1 SQVTM and CDR2 ANQGSEA. Authors' processing steps: Estimation of nucleated cell counts relied on the amplification of reference gene primers. Repertoires were generated with immunoSEQ multiplex PCR, while TCRdb's copy carries only in-frame clones and drops some. The V and J calls and the clone size are those of that table, but D and trimming were determined from the DNA. There are 40,000 or so clones in the sample; 70% to 85% occur only once, and about 12% lies in the top ten.

This TCR derives from a human donor in a cohort sampled during active COVID-19. Sequenced: peripheral blood. The rearrangement joins TRBV29-1 to TRBJ2-7; 9 bases agree with TRBD1. CDR3: CSAWTGDEQYF. CDR3 sequence (DNA): TGCAGCGCCTGGACAGGGGACGAGCAGTACTTC.